The 24 T cell receptor beta chains below all came from one sample that was sequenced in a study of blood T cell repertoires in COVID-19. The repertoire was sequenced with immunoSEQ multiplex PCR; TCRdb's copy has only in-frame clones and lacks some. This table holds tens of thousands of clones, over 70% found once. The sequenced sample was peripheral blood. The origin of the receptors is a man in his 70s who had recovered from COVID-19.

This rearrangement joins TRBV4-3 to TRBJ2-7; weak D call: TRBD1 (5 bases). CDR3 length equals 15 residues. The V end was cut by 0 bases, the J end by 5 bases, with 14 bases between. Germline assignment: CDR1 LGHNA and CDR2 YSLEER. CDR3 bases: TGCGCCAGCAGCCAAGATATCAGGGTTCAAAACGAGCAGTACTTC. Protein sequence: CASSQDIRVQNEQYF.

The rearrangement joins TRBV6-5 to TRBJ2-2, with unresolved D. Between the trimmed V and J ends, which lost 4 bases and 6 bases, there was a span of 9 bases. In germline, CDR1 is MNHEY, CDR2 SVGAGI. The CDR3 sequence is 13 residues long. The CDR3 DNA reads as TGTGCCAGCAGTTCCACCCGGGCCGGGGAGCTGTTTTTT. It codes for CASSSTRAGELFF.

The chain employs TRBV7-6 and TRBJ1-1; no reliable D call. Between the trimmed V and J ends, which lost 0 bases and 1 base, there was a span of 12 bases. Looked up from germline, CDR1 is SGHVS and CDR2 is FNYEAQ. CDR3 size: 16 residues. CDR3 nucleotide sequence: TGTGCCAGCAGCTTAGCCCCGACCTCAGGGAACACTGAAGCTTTCTTT. Translated: CASSLAPTSGNTEAFF.

The chain employs TRBV28 and TRBJ2-5, with TRBD1 matching 7 bases. The V gene end was trimmed by 8 bases and the J gene end by 5 bases; junction bases not matched to a gene: 8. Germline CDR1 is MDHEN and CDR2 is SYDVKM. The CDR3 covers 13 residues. The CDR3 loop reads CASHEGASETQYF. CDR3 nucleotide sequence: TGTGCCAGCCATGAGGGGGCGTCGGAGACCCAGTACTTC.

The chain uses TRBV7-9 and TRBJ2-2; the D is unclear. Germline-derived CDR1 and CDR2 are SEHNR and FQNEAQ (reference sequence). V gave up 4 bases and J gave up 3 bases, with 18 bases separating them. This CDR3 spans 17 amino acids. In DNA, the CDR3 is TGTGCCAGCAGCTCCCGCGCGGCCATCCAAGACACCGGGGAGCTGTTTTTT. It codes for CASSSRAAIQDTGELFF. Supplemented by reference TRBV7-9 and TRBJ2-2, the full variable domain reads DTGVSQNPRHKITKRGQNVTFRCDPISEHNRLYWYRQTLGQGPEFLTYFQNEAQLEKSRLLSDRFSAERPKGSFSTLEIQRTEQGDSAMYLCASSSRAAIQDTGELFFGEGSRLTVL.

This clone was found a few times. This specimen includes other DNA sequences encoding the same CDR3. The chain links TRBV11-3 to TRBJ2-3; 7 bases agree with TRBD1. With V trimmed by 6 bases and J by 3 bases, 6 bases remained unmatched. Germline values: CDR1 SGHNT, CDR2 YENEEA. This CDR3 is built from 14 residues. Here the CDR3 reads CASSPGQATDTQYF. The CDR3, as DNA: TGTGCCAGCAGTCCCGGACAGGCGACAGATACGCAGTATTTT. Variable domain in full (rest from reference TRBV11-3 and TRBJ2-3): EAGVVQSPRYKIIEKKQPVAFWCNPISGHNTLYWYLQNLGQGPELLIRYENEEAVDDSQLPKDRFSAERLKGVDSTLKIQPAELGDSAVYLCASSPGQATDTQYFGPGTRLTVL.

This clone has more than one count but fewer than ten. This chain uses TRBV15 with TRBJ2-2; possibly TRBD2 for D (6 bases). This CDR3 region has 19 residues. Germline CDR1 reads LNHNV; CDR2 reads YYDKDF (reference sequence). Trimming left V 1 base short and J 5 bases short, with 23 bases between. The chain's CDR3 is CATSRGGLRVAEPTGELFF. In DNA, the CDR3 is TGTGCCACCAGCAGAGGAGGACTTCGGGTAGCGGAGCCGACCGGGGAGCTGTTTTTT. Complete variable domain (other parts from reference TRBV15 and TRBJ2-2): DAMVIQNPRYQVTQFGKPVTLSCSQTLNHNVMYWYQQKSSQAPKLLFHYYDKDFNNEADTPDNFQSRRPNTSFCFLDIRSPGLGDTAMYLCATSRGGLRVAEPTGELFFGEGSRLTVL.

The chain links TRBV28 to TRBJ1-2; 8 positions agree with TRBD1. There are 15 residues in the CDR3. The trim removed 5 bases at V and 7 bases at J, leaving 12 bases unmatched. Germline V CDR1 and CDR2: MDHEN, SYDVKM. The CDR3 protein is CASSLLTGGVGGYTF. The DNA of the CDR3 is TGTGCCAGCAGTCTTCTAACAGGGGGTGTGGGTGGCTACACCTTC.

The chain recombines TRBV30 with TRBJ1-6, with D possibly being TRBD1 (5 bases). The V and J ends lost 1 base and 10 bases respectively, with 14 bases between them. CDR1 is GTSNPN, CDR2 SVGIG, per germline (reference sequence). The CDR3 length is 14 residues. The CDR3 DNA follows: TGTGCCTGGAGTGATGGCAGGGATGGATCACCCCTCCACTTT. This codes for CAWSDGRDGSPLHF.

V and J are TRBV10-2 and TRBJ1-6; 8 nucleotides align to TRBD1. The CDR3 is 14 residues long. Germline V gene sequence: CDR1 WSHSY, CDR2 SAAADI. Unmatched junction bases numbered 7, after V lost 6 bases and J lost 9 bases. Here the CDR3 reads CASSGQGGISPLHF. The CDR3 DNA is TGCGCCAGCAGCGGACAGGGCGGGATTTCACCCCTCCACTTT.

This chain links TRBV7-6 with TRBJ1-1; tentative D call: TRBD1 (6 bases). The CDR3 is 15 amino acids. Per germline, CDR1 SGHVS and CDR2 FNYEAQ. Trimming took off 4 bases at V and 6 bases at J, with 18 bases between the two ends. Here the CDR3 DNA reads TGTGCCAGCAGCTCGTATACAGGGCAAGCCTCTGAAGCTTTCTTT. Encoded protein: CASSSYTGQASEAFF.

This chain connects TRBV19 to TRBJ2-3, with TRBD2 matching over 11 bases. Trimming cost V 3 bases and J 1 base; bases outside gene matches: 12. CDR3 length: 19 amino acids. CDR1 is LNHDA, CDR2 SQIVND, per germline (reference sequence). As DNA, the CDR3 is TGTGCCAGTAGTATGGGGTTTGGACTAGCGGGCATAGGCACAGATACGCAGTATTTT. Protein: CASSMGFGLAGIGTDTQYF.

The CDR3 reads CASRTLAGSYNEQFF. CDR3 nucleotides: TGTGCCAGCAGAACCCTAGCGGGCTCCTACAATGAGCAGTTCTTC. The V and J genes are TRBV28 and TRBJ2-1; 8 bases are shared with TRBD2. V gave up 6 bases and J gave up 0 bases; unmatched junction bases: 4. CDR3 length equals 15 residues. CDR1 is MDHEN, CDR2 SYDVKM, per germline. Full variable domain (outside the CDR3, taken from reference TRBV28 and TRBJ2-1): DVKVTQSSRYLVKRTGEKVFLECVQDMDHENMFWYRQDPGLGLRLIYFSYDVKMKEKGDIPEGYSVSREKKERFSLILESASTNQTSMYLCASRTLAGSYNEQFFGPGTRLTVL.

This clone was seen once. V gene TRBV7-2 combines with J gene TRBJ2-2; TRBD2 agrees at 9 bases. V gave up 2 bases and J gave up 4 bases; unmatched junction bases: 11. The CDR3 sequence is 18 residues long. Looked up from germline, CDR1 is SGHTA and CDR2 is FQGNSA. The CDR3 region has the DNA TGTGCCAGCAGCTTATACGGTGGCGGGAGGGCCGGCACCGGGGAGCTGTTTTTT. Translated, it gives CASSLYGGGRAGTGELFF.

This chain links TRBV7-2 with TRBJ2-2; TRBD1 matches at 8 bases. CDR1 is SGHTA and CDR2 is FQGNSA in the germline V gene. The CDR3 spans 18 residues. The V segment lost 5 bases and the J segment 3 bases; nucleotides outside the gene matches: 14. CDR3 region: CASSPYTSGGYDTGELFF. The CDR3 bases are TGTGCCAGCAGCCCCTACACTTCAGGGGGCTACGACACCGGGGAGCTGTTTTTT.

V is TRBV28 and J is TRBJ2-1; TRBD2 is a possible D gene (5 bases). V was clipped by 4 bases and J by 3 bases, with 13 bases between them. The CDR3 extends over 15 amino acids. Germline loops: CDR1 MDHEN, CDR2 SYDVKM. The DNA of the CDR3 is TGTGCCAGCAGTTACGAGGGCAATTTCTACAATGAGCAGTTCTTC. Translation gives CASSYEGNFYNEQFF.

V is TRBV19 and J is TRBJ1-6, with D perhaps TRBD1 (6 bases). This CDR3 region has 14 residues. The germline V and J ends were trimmed by 3 bases and 6 bases, with 9 bases remaining between them. Germline CDR1 is LNHDA and CDR2 is SQIVND (reference sequence). This chain's CDR3 is CASSIEGVNSPLHF. DNA of the CDR3: TGTGCCAGTAGTATCGAGGGGGTTAATTCACCCCTCCACTTT.

The rearrangement links TRBV9 to TRBJ2-3; D remains ambiguous. The CDR3 contains 15 residues. CDR1 and CDR2 from the germline V gene are SGDLS and YYNGEE. Trimming cost V 0 bases and J 0 bases, with 8 bases left between them. CDR3 residues: CASSVALRSTDTQYF. Here the CDR3 DNA reads TGTGCCAGCAGCGTAGCACTACGAAGCACAGATACGCAGTATTTT.

This clone was counted a single time. This chain joins TRBV4-3 and TRBJ2-1, with D perhaps TRBD2 (6 bases). This CDR3 region has 17 residues. In germline, CDR1 is LGHNA, CDR2 YSLEER. Trimming removed 0 bases at V and 5 bases at J, with 17 bases between. CDR3 sequence: CASSQDRRASINNEQFF. The CDR3 DNA sequence: TGCGCCAGCAGCCAAGATAGGAGGGCTTCTATTAACAATGAGCAGTTCTTC.

V and J are TRBV2 and TRBJ1-4; unclear D gene. V was trimmed by 9 bases and J by 5 bases, leaving 16 bases between them. This CDR3 has 14 amino acids. The germline gives CDR1 SNHLY, CDR2 FYNNEI. The CDR3 here is CASNSRVANEKLFF. DNA of the CDR3: TGTGCCAGTAACTCGAGGGTGGCCAATGAAAAACTGTTTTTT.

The chain joins TRBV19 to TRBJ2-7; 8 nucleotides match TRBD1. The length of the CDR3 is 15 residues. The V gene end was trimmed by 1 base and the J gene end by 0 bases; junction bases not matched to a gene: 2. Germline V gene sequence: CDR1 LNHDA, CDR2 SQIVND (reference sequence). The CDR3 DNA reads TGTGCCAGTAGTATAGGGACAGGGAGCTCCTACGAGCAGTACTTC. The encoded protein is CASSIGTGSSYEQYF.

The rearrangement joins TRBV24-1 to TRBJ2-3; D is perhaps TRBD2 (6 bases). Deletions cut 6 bases from V and 3 bases from J, with 18 bases between. CDR3 length: 16 amino acids. From germline, CDR1 is KGHDR and CDR2 SFDVKD. The CDR3, as DNA: TGTGCCACCAGTTCCCACGCGGGACTCCCGACAGATACGCAGTATTTT. This encodes CATSSHAGLPTDTQYF.

V usage is TRBV7-9 and J usage is TRBJ1-5, with 11 bases lining up with TRBD1. Germline CDR1 reads SEHNR; CDR2 reads FQNEAQ (reference sequence). The CDR3 runs to 15 residues. Trimming cost V 3 bases and J 5 bases; bases outside gene matches: 3. The DNA for the CDR3 is TGTGCCAGCAGCTTCGGACAGGGGGCTCATCAGCCCCAGCATTTT. The encoded protein is CASSFGQGAHQPQHF.

In DNA form, the CDR3 reads TGTGCCAGCAGCTTAGCAGCCGTCACAGCGAACACCGGGGAGCTGTTTTTT. It encodes CASSLAAVTANTGELFF. The rearrangement joins TRBV7-2 to TRBJ2-2; D is ambiguous. The germline V gene encodes CDR1 SGHTA and CDR2 FQGNSA. The CDR3 runs 17 residues. V lost 0 bases, J lost 0 bases, and 11 bases lay in between.